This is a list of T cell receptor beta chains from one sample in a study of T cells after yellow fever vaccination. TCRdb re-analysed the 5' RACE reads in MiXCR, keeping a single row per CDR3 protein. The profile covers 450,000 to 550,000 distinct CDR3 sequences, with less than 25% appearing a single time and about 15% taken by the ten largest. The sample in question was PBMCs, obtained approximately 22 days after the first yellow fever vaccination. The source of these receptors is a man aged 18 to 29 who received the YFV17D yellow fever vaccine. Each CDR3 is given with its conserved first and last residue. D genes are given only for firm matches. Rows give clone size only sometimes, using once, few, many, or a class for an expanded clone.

CDR3aa: CASSLRWGRLVEQFF
CDR3nt: TGTGCCAGCAGTTTGCGGTGGGGGCGCTTGGTTGAGCAGTTCTTC
d_gene: .
v_gene: TRBV27
j_gene: TRBJ2-1
abundance: .

CDR3aa: CASTQLQGANTEAFF
CDR3nt: TGCGCCAGCACCCAATTACAGGGGGCAAATACTGAAGCTTTCTTT
d_gene: TRBD1
v_gene: TRBV5-1
j_gene: TRBJ1-1
abundance: few

CDR3aa: CASSQLSLPLDTEAFF
CDR3nt: TGTGCCAGCAGCCAATTGTCTTTACCGTTAGACACTGAAGCTTTCTTT
d_gene: .
v_gene: TRBV6-2/TRBV6-3
j_gene: TRBJ1-1
abundance: .

CDR3aa: CASRFDRRTDTQYF
CDR3nt: TGTGCCAGCAGATTCGACAGACGCACAGATACGCAGTATTTT
d_gene: .
v_gene: TRBV7-2
j_gene: TRBJ2-3
abundance: .

CDR3aa: CATLRLGTNEQFF
CDR3nt: TGTGCCACGCTTCGACTAGGTACCAATGAGCAGTTCTTC
d_gene: .
v_gene: TRBV10-3
j_gene: TRBJ2-1
abundance: .

CDR3aa: CASSSRDGDQPQHF
CDR3nt: TGTGCCAGCAGTTCCCGTGACGGAGATCAGCCCCAGCATTTT
d_gene: .
v_gene: TRBV12-3/TRBV12-4
j_gene: TRBJ1-5
abundance: .

CDR3aa: CASSRGLLNEQFF
CDR3nt: TGCGCCAGCAGTCGGGGACTCCTTAATGAGCAGTTCTTC
d_gene: .
v_gene: TRBV4-3
j_gene: TRBJ2-1
abundance: .

CDR3aa: CASSAGTRPSEAFF
CDR3nt: TGTGCCAGCAGCGCCGGGACCCGGCCTTCTGAAGCTTTCTTT
d_gene: .
v_gene: TRBV27
j_gene: TRBJ1-1
abundance: .

CDR3aa: CASSARNEQFF
CDR3nt: TGTGCCAGCTCGGCGCGCAATGAGCAGTTCTTC
d_gene: .
v_gene: TRBV2
j_gene: TRBJ2-1
abundance: many

CDR3aa: CASSYRPGSTNEKLFF
CDR3nt: TGTGCCAGCAGTTACCGCCCCGGGTCTACTAATGAAAAACTGTTTTTT
d_gene: .
v_gene: TRBV6-5
j_gene: TRBJ1-4
abundance: .

CDR3aa: CSARPGTSGRGELFF
CDR3nt: TGCAGTGCTAGACCCGGGACTAGCGGACGGGGGGAGCTGTTTTTT
d_gene: TRBD2
v_gene: TRBV20-1
j_gene: TRBJ2-2
abundance: few

CDR3aa: CASSNPDTGDIPYNEQFF
CDR3nt: TGTGCCAGCAGCAACCCCGACACCGGCGATATCCCCTACAATGAGCAGTTCTTC
d_gene: .
v_gene: TRBV21-1
j_gene: TRBJ2-1
abundance: .

CDR3aa: CASSYTFTGLSNEQFF
CDR3nt: TGTGCCAGCAGCTATACCTTTACGGGGTTGAGCAATGAGCAGTTCTTC
d_gene: .
v_gene: TRBV7-9
j_gene: TRBJ2-1
abundance: few

CDR3aa: CASSPGLASGKGEMFF
CDR3nt: TGTGCCAGCAGCCCGGGACTAGCGTCGGGGAAAGGGGAGATGTTTTTT
d_gene: TRBD2
v_gene: TRBV6-1
j_gene: TRBJ2-2
abundance: .

CDR3aa: CASCQDLEDSRSPLHF
CDR3nt: TGTGCCAGCTGCCAAGATCTTGAGGACAGCCGTTCGCCCCTCCACTTT
d_gene: .
v_gene: TRBV3-1
j_gene: TRBJ1-6
abundance: .

CDR3aa: CATSDPSGGAVDTQYF
CDR3nt: TGTGCCACCAGTGACCCTAGCGGGGGGGCCGTAGATACGCAGTATTTT
d_gene: TRBD2
v_gene: TRBV24-1
j_gene: TRBJ2-3
abundance: .

CDR3aa: CASSSLRQGYEQYF
CDR3nt: TGTGCCAGCAGCTCACTTAGACAGGGGTACGAGCAGTACTTC
d_gene: TRBD1
v_gene: TRBV11-2
j_gene: TRBJ2-7
abundance: .

CDR3aa: CASSLRGANIHEQFF
CDR3nt: TGCGCCAGCAGCCTCCGGGGGGCCAATATCCATGAGCAGTTCTTC
d_gene: .
v_gene: TRBV5-1
j_gene: TRBJ2-1
abundance: .

CDR3aa: CASSLAGTGVQETQYF
CDR3nt: TGCGCCAGCAGCTTGGCCGGGACAGGGGTGCAAGAGACCCAGTACTTC
d_gene: TRBD1
v_gene: TRBV5-1
j_gene: TRBJ2-5
abundance: few

CDR3aa: CASSEDVGAADTQYF
CDR3nt: TGTGCCAGCAGTGAAGACGTAGGGGCCGCAGATACGCAGTATTTT
d_gene: .
v_gene: TRBV2
j_gene: TRBJ2-3
abundance: few

CDR3aa: CASSPTGFSYEQYF
CDR3nt: TGTGCCAGCAGCCCCACAGGGTTTAGCTACGAGCAGTACTTC
d_gene: .
v_gene: TRBV7-3
j_gene: TRBJ2-7
abundance: few

CDR3aa: CASSLGDPPPAFF
CDR3nt: TGTGCCAGCAGCTTAGGGGACCCTCCGCCAGCTTTCTTT
d_gene: .
v_gene: TRBV7-6
j_gene: TRBJ1-1
abundance: .

CDR3aa: CASGTGGADNEQFF
CDR3nt: TGTGCTAGCGGAACAGGGGGCGCCGACAATGAGCAGTTCTTC
d_gene: TRBD1
v_gene: TRBV7-7
j_gene: TRBJ2-1
abundance: .

CDR3aa: CASSPTSTYEQYF
CDR3nt: TGCGCCAGCAGCCCGACCTCTACCTACGAGCAGTACTTC
d_gene: .
v_gene: TRBV5-1
j_gene: TRBJ2-7
abundance: .